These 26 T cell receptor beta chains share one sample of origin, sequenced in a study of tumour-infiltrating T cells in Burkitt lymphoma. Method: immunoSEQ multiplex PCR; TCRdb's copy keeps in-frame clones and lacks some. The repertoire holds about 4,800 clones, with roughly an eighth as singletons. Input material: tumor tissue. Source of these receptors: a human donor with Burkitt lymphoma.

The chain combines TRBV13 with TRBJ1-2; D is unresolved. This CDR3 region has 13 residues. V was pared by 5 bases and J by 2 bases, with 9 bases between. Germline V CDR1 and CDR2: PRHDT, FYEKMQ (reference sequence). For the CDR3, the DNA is TGTGCCAGCAGCCCTGGGAGAAACTATGGCTACACCTTC. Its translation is CASSPGRNYGYTF.

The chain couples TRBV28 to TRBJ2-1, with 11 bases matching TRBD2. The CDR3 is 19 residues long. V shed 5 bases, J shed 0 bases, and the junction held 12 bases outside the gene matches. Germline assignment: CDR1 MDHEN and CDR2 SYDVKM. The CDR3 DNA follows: TGTGCCAGCAGTCCAACAGGTAGCGGGAGGGCCCACTCCTACAATGAGCAGTTCTTC. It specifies CASSPTGSGRAHSYNEQFF.

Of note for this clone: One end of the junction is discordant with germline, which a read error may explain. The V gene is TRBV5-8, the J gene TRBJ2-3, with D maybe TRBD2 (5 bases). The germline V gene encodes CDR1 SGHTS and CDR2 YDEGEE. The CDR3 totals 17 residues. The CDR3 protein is CASSLGAPQSVADTQYF. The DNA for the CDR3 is TGTGCCAGCAGTTTGGGAGCCCCTCAGAGTGTCGCAGATACGCAGTATTTT.

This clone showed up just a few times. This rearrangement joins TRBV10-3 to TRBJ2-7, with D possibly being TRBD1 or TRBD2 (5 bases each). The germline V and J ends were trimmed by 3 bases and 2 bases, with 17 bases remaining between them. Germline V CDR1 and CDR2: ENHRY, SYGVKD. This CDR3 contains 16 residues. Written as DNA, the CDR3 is TGTGCCATCAGTGAATCCATGGGGGTGGGTCCCTACGAGCAGTACTTC. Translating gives CAISESMGVGPYEQYF.

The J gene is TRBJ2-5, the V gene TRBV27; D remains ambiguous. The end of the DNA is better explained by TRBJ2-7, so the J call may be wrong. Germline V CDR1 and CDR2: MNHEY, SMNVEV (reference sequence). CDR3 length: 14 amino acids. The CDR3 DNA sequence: TGTGCCAGCGGTTCGTGGCAGGCACTCTACGAGCAGTACTTC. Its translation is CASGSWQALYEQYF.

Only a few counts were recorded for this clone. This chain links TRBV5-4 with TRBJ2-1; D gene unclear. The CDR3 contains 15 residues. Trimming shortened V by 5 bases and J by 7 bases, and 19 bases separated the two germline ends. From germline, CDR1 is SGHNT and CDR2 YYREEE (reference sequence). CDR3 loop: CASRANLFTVNEQFF. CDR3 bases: TGTGCCAGCAGGGCCAATCTTTTCACAGTAAATGAGCAGTTCTTC.

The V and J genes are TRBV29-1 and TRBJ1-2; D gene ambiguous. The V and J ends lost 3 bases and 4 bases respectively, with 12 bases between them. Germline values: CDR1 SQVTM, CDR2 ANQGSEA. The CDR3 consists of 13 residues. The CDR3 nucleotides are TGCAGCGTTGAGGTGAGGGTTGTCTATGGCTACACCTTC. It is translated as CSVEVRVVYGYTF. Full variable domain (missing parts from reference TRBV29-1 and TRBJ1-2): SAVISQKPSRDICQRGTSLTIQCQVDSQVTMMFWYRQQPGQSLTLIATANQGSEATYESGFVIDKFPISRPNLTFSTLTVSNMSPEDSSIYLCSVEVRVVYGYTFGSGTRLTVV.

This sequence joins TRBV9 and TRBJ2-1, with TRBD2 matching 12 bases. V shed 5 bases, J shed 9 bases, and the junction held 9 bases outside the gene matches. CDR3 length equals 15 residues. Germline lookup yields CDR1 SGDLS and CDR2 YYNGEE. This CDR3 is CASSPRLAGDREQFF. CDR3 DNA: TGTGCCAGCAGTCCTCGACTAGCGGGAGACCGTGAGCAGTTCTTC.

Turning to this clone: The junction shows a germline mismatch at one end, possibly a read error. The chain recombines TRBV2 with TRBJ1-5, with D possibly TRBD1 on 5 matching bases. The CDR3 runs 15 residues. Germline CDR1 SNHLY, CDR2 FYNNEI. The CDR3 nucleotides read TGTGCCAGCAGTGATCGGGGGGTTAGCGATCAGCCCCAGCATTTT. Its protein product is CASSDRGVSDQPQHF. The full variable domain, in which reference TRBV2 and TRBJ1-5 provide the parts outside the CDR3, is EPEVTQTPSHQVTQMGQEVILRCVPISNHLYFYWYRQILGQKVEFLVSFYNNEISEKSEIFDDQFSVERPDGSNFTLKIRSTKLEDSAMYFCASSDRGVSDQPQHFGDGTRLSIL.

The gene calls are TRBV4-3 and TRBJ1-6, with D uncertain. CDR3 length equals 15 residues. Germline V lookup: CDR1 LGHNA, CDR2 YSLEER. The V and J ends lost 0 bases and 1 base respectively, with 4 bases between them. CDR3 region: CASSQDGSYNSPLHF. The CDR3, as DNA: TGCGCCAGCAGCCAAGACGGGTCCTATAATTCACCCCTCCACTTT.

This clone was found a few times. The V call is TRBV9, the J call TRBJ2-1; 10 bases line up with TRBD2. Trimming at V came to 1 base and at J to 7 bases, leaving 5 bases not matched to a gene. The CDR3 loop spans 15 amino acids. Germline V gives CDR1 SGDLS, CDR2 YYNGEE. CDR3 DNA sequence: TGTGCCAGCAGCGTAAGCGGGGGGGGTTTGAATGAGCAGTTCTTC. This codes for CASSVSGGGLNEQFF.

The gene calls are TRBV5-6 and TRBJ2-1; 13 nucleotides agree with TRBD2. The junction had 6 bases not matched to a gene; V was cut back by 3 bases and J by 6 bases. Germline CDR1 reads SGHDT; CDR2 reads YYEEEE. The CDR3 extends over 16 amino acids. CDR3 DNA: TGTGCCAGCAGCTCCTGGACTAGCGGGGGCCCCAATGAGCAGTTCTTC. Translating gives CASSSWTSGGPNEQFF.

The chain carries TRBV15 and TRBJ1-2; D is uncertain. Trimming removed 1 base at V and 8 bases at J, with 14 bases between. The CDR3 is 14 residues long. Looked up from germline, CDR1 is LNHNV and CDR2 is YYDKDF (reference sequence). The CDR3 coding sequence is TGTGCCACCAGCAGAGGTACGGTAGTTGGAGGCTACACCTTC. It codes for CATSRGTVVGGYTF.

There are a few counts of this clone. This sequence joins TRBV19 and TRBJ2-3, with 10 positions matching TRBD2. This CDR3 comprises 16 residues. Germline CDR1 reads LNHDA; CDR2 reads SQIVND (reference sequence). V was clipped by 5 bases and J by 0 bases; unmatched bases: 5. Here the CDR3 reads CASSPGLAFSTDTQYF. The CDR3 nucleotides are TGTGCCAGTAGTCCGGGACTAGCGTTTAGCACAGATACGCAGTATTTT.

CDR3 residues: CASIGLAGVETQYF. In nucleotides, the CDR3 is TGTGCCAGCATCGGACTAGCGGGAGTGGAGACCCAGTACTTC. The gene calls are TRBV28 and TRBJ2-5, with 13 positions matching TRBD2. Germline V lookup: CDR1 MDHEN, CDR2 SYDVKM. Trimming cost V 7 bases and J 5 bases; bases outside gene matches: 4. The CDR3 is 14 residues long.

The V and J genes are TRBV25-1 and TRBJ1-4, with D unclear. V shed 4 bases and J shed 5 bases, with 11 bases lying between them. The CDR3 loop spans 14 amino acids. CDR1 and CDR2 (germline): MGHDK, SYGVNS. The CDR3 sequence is CASSGRMGNEKLFF. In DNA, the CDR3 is TGTGCCAGCAGTGGGCGTATGGGCAATGAAAAACTGTTTTTT.

The CDR3 DNA reads as TGTGCCAGTAGTATAAGGAGGTCCTCTGAAGCTTTCTTT. It is translated as CASSIRRSSEAFF. This chain connects TRBV19 to TRBJ1-1, with D uncertain. This CDR3 comprises 13 residues. Germline CDR1 and CDR2: LNHDA and SQIVND (reference sequence). Trimming shortened V by 2 bases and J by 6 bases, and 10 bases separated the two germline ends.

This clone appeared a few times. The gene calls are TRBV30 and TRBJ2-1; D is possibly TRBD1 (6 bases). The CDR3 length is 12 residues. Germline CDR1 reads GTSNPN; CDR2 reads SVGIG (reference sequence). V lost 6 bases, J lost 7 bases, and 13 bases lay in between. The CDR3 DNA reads TGTGCCTGCCGGGACATTTTAAATGAGCAGTTCTTC. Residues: CACRDILNEQFF.

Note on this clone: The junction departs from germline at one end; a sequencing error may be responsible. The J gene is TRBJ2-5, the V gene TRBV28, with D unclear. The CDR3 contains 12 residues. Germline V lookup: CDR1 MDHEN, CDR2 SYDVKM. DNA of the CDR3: TGTGCCAGCAGTTTTATTCGACGGGCCCGGGACTTC. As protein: CASSFIRRARDF.

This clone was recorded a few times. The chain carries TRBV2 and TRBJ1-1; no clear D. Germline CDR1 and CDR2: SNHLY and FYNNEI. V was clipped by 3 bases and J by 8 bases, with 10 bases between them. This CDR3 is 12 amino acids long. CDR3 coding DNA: TGTGCCAGCAGTGAGGGAAGTCAGGAAGCTTTCTTT. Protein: CASSEGSQEAFF.

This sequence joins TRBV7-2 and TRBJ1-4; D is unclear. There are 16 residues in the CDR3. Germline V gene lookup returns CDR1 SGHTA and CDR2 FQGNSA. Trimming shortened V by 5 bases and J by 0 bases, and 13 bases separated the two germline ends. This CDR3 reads CASSRNPLATNEKLFF. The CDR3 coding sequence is TGTGCCAGCAGCAGAAACCCCCTAGCAACTAATGAAAAACTGTTTTTT.

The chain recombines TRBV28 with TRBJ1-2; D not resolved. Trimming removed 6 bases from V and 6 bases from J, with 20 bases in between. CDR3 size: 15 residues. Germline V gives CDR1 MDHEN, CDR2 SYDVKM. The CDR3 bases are TGTGCCAGCAGCCCCTTATCCCGCTTATTCCATGGCTACACCTTC. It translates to CASSPLSRLFHGYTF.

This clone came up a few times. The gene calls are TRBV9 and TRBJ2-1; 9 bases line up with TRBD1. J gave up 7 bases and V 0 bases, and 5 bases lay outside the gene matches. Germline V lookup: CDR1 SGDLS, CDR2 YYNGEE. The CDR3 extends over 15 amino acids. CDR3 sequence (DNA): TGTGCCAGCAGCGTAGTTCCAGGGACAGGGAATGAGCAGTTCTTC. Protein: CASSVVPGTGNEQFF.

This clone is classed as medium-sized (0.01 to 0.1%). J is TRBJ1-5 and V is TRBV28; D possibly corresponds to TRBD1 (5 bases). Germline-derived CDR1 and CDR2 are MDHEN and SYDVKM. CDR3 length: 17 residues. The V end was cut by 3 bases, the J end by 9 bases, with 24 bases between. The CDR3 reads CASSFTTARDGVLPQHF. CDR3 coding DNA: TGTGCCAGCAGTTTCACGACGGCTCGGGACGGAGTCCTGCCCCAGCATTTT.

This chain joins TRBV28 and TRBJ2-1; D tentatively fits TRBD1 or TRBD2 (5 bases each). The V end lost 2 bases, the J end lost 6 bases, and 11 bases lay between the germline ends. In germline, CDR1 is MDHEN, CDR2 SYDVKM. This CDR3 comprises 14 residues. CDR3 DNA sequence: TGTGCCAGCAGTTTAGGGGACCAGTTCAATGAGCAGTTCTTC. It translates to CASSLGDQFNEQFF.

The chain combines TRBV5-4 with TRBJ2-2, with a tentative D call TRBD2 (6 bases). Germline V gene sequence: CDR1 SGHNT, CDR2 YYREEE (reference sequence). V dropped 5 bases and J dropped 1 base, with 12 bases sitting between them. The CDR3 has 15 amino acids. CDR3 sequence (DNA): TGTGCCAGCAGACGCGGGACTTTGAACACCGGGGAGCTGTTTTTT. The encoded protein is CASRRGTLNTGELFF.